Shown below are 2 T cell receptor beta chains from a single sample sequenced in a study of alternative splicing in chronic myeloid leukemia remission. Study in general: Trial remission samples were taken at major or complete molecular response, at 12 or 24 months.

Each library started from roughly 950 ng total RNA with poly-A enrichment. No DNA is given; TCRdb re-called the bulk RNA-seq reads and lists each CDR3 protein once. The sample records hundreds of distinct CDR3 sequences, nearly 95% being singletons. The sample in question was PBMCs or total blood leukocytes (not recorded which), obtained during remission. These receptors were collected from an adult with chronic myeloid leukemia.

The chain couples TRBV12-3 or TRBV12-4 to TRBJ1-5. CDR3 size: 13 residues. This CDR3 reads CASSTGGGATQHF.

This clonotype was seen just once. This chain connects TRBV7-8 to TRBJ2-6; TCRdb's assignment of TRBD1 cannot be checked, as there is no DNA. Germline V gives CDR1 SGHVS, CDR2 FQNEAQ. The CDR3 is made up of 14 amino acids. The CDR3 protein is CASSFISGANVLTF.